These 14 T cell receptor beta chains were all obtained from the same sample, sequenced in a study of shared clonotypes between healthy human individuals. Profiling relied on immunoSEQ multiplex PCR, and the TCRdb table lists in-frame clones only, not all of them. Of millions of clones in the sample, about 92% were seen once. Sequencing was done on a sample of naive CD4+ T cells sorted from blood. Subset reported: CD45RA+ positively selected. The receptors shown here come from a man younger than 35 in good health.

This CDR3 reads CASQGWGANYGYTF. The DNA of the CDR3 is TGTGCCAGCCAGGGCTGGGGAGCTAACTATGGCTACACCTTC. The rearrangement uses TRBV5-6 and TRBJ1-2, with a tentative D call TRBD1 (5 bases). V lost 7 bases, J lost 0 bases, and 13 bases lay in between. CDR3 length: 14 residues. The germline V gene encodes CDR1 SGHDT and CDR2 YYEEEE.

The chain is built from TRBV7-9 and TRBJ1-3; the match to TRBD1 covers 7 bases. V lost 5 bases and J lost 0; bases outside the gene matches: 7. Germline V gene data show CDR1 as SEHNR and CDR2 as FQNEAQ (reference sequence). This CDR3 contains 16 residues. CDR3: CASSAGQANSGNTIYF. CDR3 nucleotide sequence: TGTGCCAGCAGCGCCGGACAGGCAAACTCTGGAAACACCATATATTTT.

V gene TRBV2 combines with J gene TRBJ1-4; D gene uncertain. Germline CDR1 is SNHLY and CDR2 is FYNNEI. CDR3 length: 16 amino acids. Deletions cut 7 bases from V and 7 bases from J, with 22 bases between. CDR3 amino acids: CASTSAVLAGGEKLFF. The CDR3 DNA reads TGTGCCAGCACCTCGGCGGTTCTCGCCGGAGGTGAAAAACTGTTTTTT. Full variable domain (remainder filled in from reference TRBV2 and TRBJ1-4): EPEVTQTPSHQVTQMGQEVILRCVPISNHLYFYWYRQILGQKVEFLVSFYNNEISEKSEIFDDQFSVERPDGSNFTLKIRSTKLEDSAMYFCASTSAVLAGGEKLFFGSGTQLSVL.

The chain links TRBV6-1 to TRBJ2-7, with 9 bases that match TRBD2. The CDR3 totals 16 residues. With V trimmed by 2 bases and J by 4 bases, 9 bases remained unmatched. Germline-derived CDR1 and CDR2 are MNHNS and SASEGT. The CDR3 reads CASSEYRSAGGYEQYF. DNA for the CDR3: TGTGCCAGCAGTGAATATCGGTCAGCGGGAGGTTACGAGCAGTACTTC.

The chain combines TRBV30 with TRBJ2-7; 7 nucleotides align to TRBD1. V lost 4 bases, J lost 3 bases, and 9 bases stayed unmatched. Germline assignment: CDR1 GTSNPN and CDR2 SVGIG (reference sequence). The CDR3 is made up of 14 amino acids. DNA for the CDR3: TGTGCCTGGACACGGCTGACAGGGTTCTACGAGCAGTACTTC. The encoded protein is CAWTRLTGFYEQYF.

The chain has TRBV19 and TRBJ2-1, with 11 bases that match TRBD1. Germline CDR1 LNHDA, CDR2 SQIVND (reference sequence). There are 14 residues in the CDR3. Trimming removed 5 bases from V and 7 bases from J; junction bases left unmatched: 4. The CDR3 sequence: CASSQGTGGNEQFF. The CDR3 region has the DNA TGTGCCAGTAGTCAAGGGACAGGGGGGAATGAGCAGTTCTTC.

The chain links TRBV18 to TRBJ2-3, with D hard to call. Germline V gene data show CDR1 as KGHSH and CDR2 as LQKENI. The CDR3 is made up of 14 amino acids. Between the trimmed V and J ends, which lost 0 bases and 4 bases, there was a span of 8 bases. The CDR3 bases are TGTGCCAGCTCACCACCCGGTCTTCCAGATACGCAGTATTTT. Protein sequence: CASSPPGLPDTQYF.

This clone was seen once. J is TRBJ2-7 and V is TRBV5-1; D assignment may be TRBD1 or TRBD2 (5 bases each). Germline lookup yields CDR1 SGHRS and CDR2 YFSETQ. The CDR3 is 15 residues long. Deletions cut 0 bases from V and 4 bases from J, with 14 bases between. The CDR3 DNA reads as TGCGCCAGCAGCTTGGATGGGACCGTGGGTTACGAGCAGTACTTC. It specifies CASSLDGTVGYEQYF.

V gene TRBV6-6 combines with J gene TRBJ2-3; D unresolved. This CDR3 comprises 13 residues. Germline CDR1 MNHNY, CDR2 SVGAGI (reference sequence). The V end was cut by 7 bases, the J end by 0 bases, with 8 bases between. This CDR3 reads CASTARSTDTQYF. CDR3 DNA: TGTGCCAGCACCGCTCGGAGCACAGATACGCAGTATTTT.

With respect to this clone: Different DNA sequences within this sample yield the same CDR3. This chain connects TRBV7-6 to TRBJ2-2, with 11 bases lining up with TRBD2. V shed 4 bases and J 0 bases; nucleotides not matched to a gene: 1. The CDR3 contains 16 residues. Germline CDR1 reads SGHVS; CDR2 reads FNYEAQ. This CDR3 is CASSSGLAANTGELFF. CDR3 bases: TGTGCCAGCAGCTCGGGACTAGCGGCGAACACCGGGGAGCTGTTTTTT.

The rearrangement joins TRBV7-2 to TRBJ2-7, with 9 bases that match TRBD2. This CDR3 contains 14 residues. J lost 3 bases, V lost 5 bases, and 5 bases had no gene match. Per germline, CDR1 SGHTA and CDR2 FQGNSA. CDR3 DNA: TGTGCCAGCAGCACCCAGACTAGCGGCTACGAGCAGTACTTC. Translation gives CASSTQTSGYEQYF.

The CDR3 protein is CASSFGEGRTDTQYF. CDR3 nucleotides: TGTGCCAGCAGCTTCGGGGAGGGAAGGACAGATACGCAGTATTTT. The chain employs TRBV7-9 and TRBJ2-3, with 7 nucleotides matching TRBD2. The trim removed 3 bases at V and 3 bases at J, leaving 6 bases unmatched. CDR1 is SEHNR and CDR2 is FQNEAQ in the germline V gene (reference sequence). The CDR3 spans 15 residues.

The V call is TRBV20-1, the J call TRBJ1-2; unclear D gene. Between the trimmed V and J ends, which lost 6 bases and 9 bases, there was a span of 14 bases. CDR3 size: 11 residues. Germline CDR1 is DFQATT and CDR2 is SNEGSKA (reference sequence). CDR3 nucleotide sequence: TGCAGTGCCCCTAAAGCTGAGAGCTACACCTTC. Translating gives CSAPKAESYTF.

With regard to this clone: The sample carries other DNA sequences with the same CDR3. This chain's CDR3 is CASSRQGSWGYTF. CDR3 DNA sequence: TGTGCCAGCTCACGACAGGGGAGCTGGGGCTACACCTTC. J is TRBJ1-2 and V is TRBV18, with 8 bases matching TRBD1. CDR1 and CDR2 (germline): KGHSH, LQKENI. The V segment lost 4 bases and the J segment 8 bases; nucleotides outside the gene matches: 6. This CDR3 has 13 amino acids.